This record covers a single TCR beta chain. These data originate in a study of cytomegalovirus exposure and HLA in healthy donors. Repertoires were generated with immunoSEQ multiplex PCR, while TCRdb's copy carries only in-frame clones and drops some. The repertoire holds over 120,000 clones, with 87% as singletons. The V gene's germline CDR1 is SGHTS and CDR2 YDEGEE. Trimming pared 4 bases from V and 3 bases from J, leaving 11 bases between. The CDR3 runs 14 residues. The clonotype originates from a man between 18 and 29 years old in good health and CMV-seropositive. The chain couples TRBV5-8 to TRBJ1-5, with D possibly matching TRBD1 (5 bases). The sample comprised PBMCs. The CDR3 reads CASSGRQHNQPQHF. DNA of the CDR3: TGTGCCAGCAGCGGCCGACAGCACAATCAGCCCCAGCATTTT.